This record looks at one TCR beta chain sequence and its context. What it recognizes is unknown. No patient escaped relapse after autologous stem cell transplantation, and brentuximab vedotin exposure varied. Each best response was a complete response, a partial response or progressive disease. The data were obtained in a study of PD-1 blockade in classical Hodgkin lymphoma. General study findings and limits: Newly diagnosed patients and complete responders had comparable diversity at baseline. Relapsed/refractory patients reportedly had the lowest baseline TCR diversity, below newly diagnosed patients, who were below healthy donors. Patients were excluded if nivolumab began under 1 year after ASCT (the autologous transplant).

CDR1 SGHRS and CDR2 YFSETQ come from the germline V gene. With V trimmed by 4 bases and J by 5 bases, 9 bases remained unmatched. The CDR3 spans 15 residues. Sequencing was performed with immunoSEQ multiplex PCR; in TCRdb, only in-frame clones are kept and a portion is missing. Of about 90,000 clones in the sample, roughly 91% were seen once. The source was peripheral blood mononuclear cells (PBMCs), collected before the second cycle of nivolumab. The gene calls are TRBV5-1 and TRBJ2-5; TRBD1 agrees at 9 bases. The sequence derives from a human donor with classical Hodgkin lymphoma. DNA of the CDR3: TGCGCCAGCAGCCCCTCCGGGACAGGGAGTGAGACCCAGTACTTC. It encodes CASSPSGTGSETQYF.